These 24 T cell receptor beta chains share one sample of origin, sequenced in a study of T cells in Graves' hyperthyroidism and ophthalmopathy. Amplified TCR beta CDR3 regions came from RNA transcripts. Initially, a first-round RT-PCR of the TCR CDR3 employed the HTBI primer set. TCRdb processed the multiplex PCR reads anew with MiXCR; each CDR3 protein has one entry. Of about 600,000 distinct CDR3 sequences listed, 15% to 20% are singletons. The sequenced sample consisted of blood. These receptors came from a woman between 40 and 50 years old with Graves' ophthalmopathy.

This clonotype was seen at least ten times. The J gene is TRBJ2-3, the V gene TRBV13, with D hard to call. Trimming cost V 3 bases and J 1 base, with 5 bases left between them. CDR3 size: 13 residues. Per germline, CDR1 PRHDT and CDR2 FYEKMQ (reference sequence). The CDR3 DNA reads TGTGCCAGCAGCTTCTATGGCACAGATACGCAGTATTTT. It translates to CASSFYGTDTQYF.

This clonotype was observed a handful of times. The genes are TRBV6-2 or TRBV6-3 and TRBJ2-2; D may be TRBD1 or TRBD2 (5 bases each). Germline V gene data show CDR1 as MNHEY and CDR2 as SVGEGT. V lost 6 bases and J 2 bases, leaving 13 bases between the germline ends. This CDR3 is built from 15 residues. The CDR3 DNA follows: TGTGCCAGCAGGGACCGAGGGGCTAACACCGGGGAGCTGTTTTTT. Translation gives CASRDRGANTGELFF.

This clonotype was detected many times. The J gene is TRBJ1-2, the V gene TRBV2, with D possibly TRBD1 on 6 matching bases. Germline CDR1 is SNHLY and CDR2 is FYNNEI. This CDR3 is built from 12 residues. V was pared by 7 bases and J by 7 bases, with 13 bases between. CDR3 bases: TGTGCCAGCACACAGGGAAGAGTTGGCTACACCTTC. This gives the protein CASTQGRVGYTF.

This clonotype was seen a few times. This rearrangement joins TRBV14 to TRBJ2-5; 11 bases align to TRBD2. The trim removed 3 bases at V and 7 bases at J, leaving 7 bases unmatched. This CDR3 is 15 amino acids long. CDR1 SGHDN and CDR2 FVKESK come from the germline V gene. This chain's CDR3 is CASSQDPGLAVTQYF. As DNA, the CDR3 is TGTGCCAGCAGCCAGGACCCGGGACTAGCGGTGACCCAGTACTTC.

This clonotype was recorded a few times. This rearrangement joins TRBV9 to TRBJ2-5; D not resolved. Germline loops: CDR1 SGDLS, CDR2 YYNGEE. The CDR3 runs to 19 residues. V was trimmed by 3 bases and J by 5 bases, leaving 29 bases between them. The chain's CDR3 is CASSGIKSYFPTTRETQYF. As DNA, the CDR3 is TGTGCCAGCAGCGGTATTAAATCGTATTTCCCCACAACGAGGGAGACCCAGTACTTC.

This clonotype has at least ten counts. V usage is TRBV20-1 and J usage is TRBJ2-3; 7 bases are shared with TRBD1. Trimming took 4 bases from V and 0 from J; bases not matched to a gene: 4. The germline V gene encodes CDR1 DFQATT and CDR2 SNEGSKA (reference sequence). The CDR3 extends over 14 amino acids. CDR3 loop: CSAKRDSSTDTQYF. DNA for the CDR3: TGCAGTGCTAAAAGGGACAGTAGCACAGATACGCAGTATTTT.

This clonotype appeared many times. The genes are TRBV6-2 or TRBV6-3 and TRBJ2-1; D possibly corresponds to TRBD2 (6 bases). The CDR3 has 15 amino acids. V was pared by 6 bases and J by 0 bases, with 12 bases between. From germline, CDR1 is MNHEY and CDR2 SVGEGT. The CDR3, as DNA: TGTGCCAGCAGGGGGACTGTTGGCTCCTACAATGAGCAGTTCTTC. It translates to CASRGTVGSYNEQFF.

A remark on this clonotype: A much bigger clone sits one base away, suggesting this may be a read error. This chain's CDR3 is CASRWQGDYGYTF. CDR3 in DNA: TGTGCCAGCAGATGGCAGGGAGACTATGGCTACACCTTC. The rearrangement uses TRBV2 and TRBJ1-2; D might be TRBD1 (5 bases). The CDR3 is 13 amino acids. Germline lookup yields CDR1 SNHLY and CDR2 FYNNEI. V lost 6 bases to trimming and J lost 3 bases, with 11 bases between them.

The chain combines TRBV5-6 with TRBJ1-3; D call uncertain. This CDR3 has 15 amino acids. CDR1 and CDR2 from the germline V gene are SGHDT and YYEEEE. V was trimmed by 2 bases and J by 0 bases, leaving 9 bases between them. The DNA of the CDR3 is TGTGCCAGCAGCTTCCAATCATTCTCTGGAAACACCATATATTTT. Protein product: CASSFQSFSGNTIYF.

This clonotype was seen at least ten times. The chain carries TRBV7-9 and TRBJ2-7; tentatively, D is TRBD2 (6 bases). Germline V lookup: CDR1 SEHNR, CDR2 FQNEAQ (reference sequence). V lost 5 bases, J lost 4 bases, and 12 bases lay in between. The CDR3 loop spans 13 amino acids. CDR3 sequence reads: CASSRGGAYEQYF. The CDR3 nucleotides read TGTGCCAGCAGCCGCGGAGGGGCTTACGAGCAGTACTTC.

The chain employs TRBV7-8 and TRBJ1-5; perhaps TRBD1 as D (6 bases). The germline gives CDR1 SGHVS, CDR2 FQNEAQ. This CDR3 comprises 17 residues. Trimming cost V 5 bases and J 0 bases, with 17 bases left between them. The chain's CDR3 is CASSRDQRQASNQPQHF. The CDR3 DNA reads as TGTGCCAGCAGCCGCGACCAGAGACAGGCTAGCAATCAGCCCCAGCATTTT.

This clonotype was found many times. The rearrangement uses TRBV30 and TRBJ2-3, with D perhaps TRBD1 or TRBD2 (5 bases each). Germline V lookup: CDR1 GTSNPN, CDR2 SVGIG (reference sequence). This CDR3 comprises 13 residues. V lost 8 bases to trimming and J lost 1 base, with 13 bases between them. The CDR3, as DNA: TGTGCCGGGATCGGGGCGGGCACAGATACGCAGTATTTT. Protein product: CAGIGAGTDTQYF. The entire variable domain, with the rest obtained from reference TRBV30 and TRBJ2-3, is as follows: SQTIHQWPATLVQPVGSPLSLECTVEGTSNPNLYWYRQAAGRGLQLLFYSVGIGQISSEVPQNLSASRPQDRQFILSSKKLLLSDSGFYLCAGIGAGTDTQYFGPGTRLTVL.

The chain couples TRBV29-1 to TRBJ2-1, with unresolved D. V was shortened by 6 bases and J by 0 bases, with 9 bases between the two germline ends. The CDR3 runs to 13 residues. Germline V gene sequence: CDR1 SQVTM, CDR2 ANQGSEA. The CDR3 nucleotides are TGCAGCGTCCTAAGGGACTCCTACAATGAGCAGTTCTTC. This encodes CSVLRDSYNEQFF.

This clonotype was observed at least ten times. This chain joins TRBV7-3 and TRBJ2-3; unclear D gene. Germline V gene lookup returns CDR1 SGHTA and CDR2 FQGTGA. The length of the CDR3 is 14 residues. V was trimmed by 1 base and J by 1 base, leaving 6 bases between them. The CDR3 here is CASSLRWGTDTQYF. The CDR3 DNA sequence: TGTGCCAGCAGCTTAAGATGGGGCACAGATACGCAGTATTTT.

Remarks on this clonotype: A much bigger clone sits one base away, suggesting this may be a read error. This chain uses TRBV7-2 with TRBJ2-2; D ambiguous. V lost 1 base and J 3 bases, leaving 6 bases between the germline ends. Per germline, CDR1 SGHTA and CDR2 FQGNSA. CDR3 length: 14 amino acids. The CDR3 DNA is TGTGCCAGCAGCTTAGACGAGGACACCGGGGAGCTGTTTTTT. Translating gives CASSLDEDTGELFF.

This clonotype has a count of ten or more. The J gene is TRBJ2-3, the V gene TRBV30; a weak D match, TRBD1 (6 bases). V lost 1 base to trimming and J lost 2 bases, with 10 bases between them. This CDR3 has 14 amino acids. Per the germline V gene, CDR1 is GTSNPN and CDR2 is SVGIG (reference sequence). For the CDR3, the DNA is TGTGCCTGGAGTGGTACAGGGATCACAGATACGCAGTATTTT. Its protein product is CAWSGTGITDTQYF.

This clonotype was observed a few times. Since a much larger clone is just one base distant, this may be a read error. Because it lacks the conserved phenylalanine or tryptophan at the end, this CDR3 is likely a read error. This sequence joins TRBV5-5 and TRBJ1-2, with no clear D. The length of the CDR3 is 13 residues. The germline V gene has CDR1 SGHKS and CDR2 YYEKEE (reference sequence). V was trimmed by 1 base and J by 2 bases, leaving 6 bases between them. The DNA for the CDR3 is TGTGCCAGCAGCTTGACACTGAACTATGGCTACACCTCC. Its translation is CASSLTLNYGYTS.

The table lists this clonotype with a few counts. CDR3 sequence: CASTILGGAYEQYF. The CDR3 DNA sequence: TGTGCCAGCACCATTCTAGGCGGTGCCTACGAGCAGTACTTC. This rearrangement joins TRBV11-1 to TRBJ2-7, with D hard to call. V was pared by 7 bases and J by 2 bases, with 15 bases between. CDR1 is SGHAT and CDR2 is FQDESV in the germline V gene (reference sequence). CDR3 length: 14 residues. Variable domain in full (rest from reference TRBV11-1 and TRBJ2-7): EAEVAQSPRYKITEKSQAVAFWCDPISGHATLYWYRQILGQGPELLVQFQDESVVDDSQLPKDRFSAERLKGVDSTLKIQPAELGDSAMYLCASTILGGAYEQYFGPGTRLTVT.

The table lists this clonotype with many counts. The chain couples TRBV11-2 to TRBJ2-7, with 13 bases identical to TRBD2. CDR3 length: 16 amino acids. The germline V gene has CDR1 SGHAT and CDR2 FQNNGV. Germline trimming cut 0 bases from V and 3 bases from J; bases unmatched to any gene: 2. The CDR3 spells CASSLELAGGRYEQYF. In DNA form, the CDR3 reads TGTGCCAGCAGCTTAGAACTAGCGGGAGGGCGCTACGAGCAGTACTTC.

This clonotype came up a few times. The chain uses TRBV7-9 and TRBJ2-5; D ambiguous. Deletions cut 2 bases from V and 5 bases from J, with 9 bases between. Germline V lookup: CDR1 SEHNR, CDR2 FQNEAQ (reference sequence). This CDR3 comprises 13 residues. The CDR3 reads CASSLSAGETQYF. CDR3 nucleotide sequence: TGTGCCAGCAGCTTATCGGCTGGGGAGACCCAGTACTTC.

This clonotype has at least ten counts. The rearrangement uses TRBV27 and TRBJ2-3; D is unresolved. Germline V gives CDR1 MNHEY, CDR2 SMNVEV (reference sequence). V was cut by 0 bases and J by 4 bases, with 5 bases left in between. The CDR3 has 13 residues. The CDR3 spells CASSLSFSDTQYF. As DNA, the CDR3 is TGTGCCAGCAGTTTATCCTTTTCAGATACGCAGTATTTT.

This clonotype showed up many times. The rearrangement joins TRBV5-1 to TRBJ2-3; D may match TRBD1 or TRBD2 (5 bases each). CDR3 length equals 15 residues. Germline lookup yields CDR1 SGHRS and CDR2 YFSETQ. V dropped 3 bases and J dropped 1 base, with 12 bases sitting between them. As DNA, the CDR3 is TGCGCCAGCAGCTCGGGACCGACTCGCACAGATACGCAGTATTTT. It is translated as CASSSGPTRTDTQYF.

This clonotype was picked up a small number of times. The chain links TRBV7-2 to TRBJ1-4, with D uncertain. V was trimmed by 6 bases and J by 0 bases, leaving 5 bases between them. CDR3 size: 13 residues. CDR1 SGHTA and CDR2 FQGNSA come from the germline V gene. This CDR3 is CASRRATNEKLFF. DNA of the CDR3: TGTGCCAGCAGGCGAGCAACTAATGAAAAACTGTTTTTT.

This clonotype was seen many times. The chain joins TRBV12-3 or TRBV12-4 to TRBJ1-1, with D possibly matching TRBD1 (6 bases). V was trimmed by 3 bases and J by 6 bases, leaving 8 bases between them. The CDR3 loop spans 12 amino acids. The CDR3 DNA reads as TGTGCCAGCAGTTTCAGGGGCCCTGAAGCTTTCTTT. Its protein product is CASSFRGPEAFF.